Below, 29 T cell receptor beta chains from the same sample are listed, as sequenced in a study of blood T cell repertoires in COVID-19. Libraries were prepared by immunoSEQ multiplex PCR; TCRdb keeps only in-frame clonotypes and omits some of them. The sample carries 90,000 to 130,000 clones, roughly 86% recorded once. The material sequenced was peripheral blood. Receptor source: a man in his forties with acute or convalescent COVID-19.

The chain combines TRBV19 with TRBJ1-4; possibly TRBD1 for D (6 bases). The germline CDR1 and CDR2 sequences are LNHDA and SQIVND (reference sequence). Trimming shortened V by 4 bases and J by 2 bases, and 11 bases separated the two germline ends. The CDR3 is 15 amino acids. CDR3 nucleotide sequence: TGTGCCAGTAGTACCCTCAGGGGCACTAATGAAAAACTGTTTTTT. Protein sequence: CASSTLRGTNEKLFF.

This chain links TRBV3-1 (or the pseudogene TRBV3-2) with TRBJ2-1; D call uncertain. CDR3 length: 15 residues. Trimming shortened V by 4 bases and J by 6 bases, and 16 bases separated the two germline ends. Germline values: CDR1 LGHDT, CDR2 YNNKEL (reference sequence). As DNA, the CDR3 is TGTGCCAGCAGCCCACCACGGTCAATTGGCAATGAGCAGTTCTTC. It is translated as CASSPPRSIGNEQFF.

This clone was detected only once. The chain is built from TRBV5-8 and TRBJ1-4; 10 bases fit TRBD1. This CDR3 is 16 amino acids long. CDR1 and CDR2 from the germline V gene are SGHTS and YDEGEE. The V segment lost 4 bases and the J segment 4 bases; nucleotides outside the gene matches: 7. CDR3 region: CASSRDRGQSNEKLFF. CDR3 coding DNA: TGTGCCAGCAGCCGTGACAGGGGGCAAAGTAATGAAAAACTGTTTTTT.

This rearrangement joins TRBV20-1 to TRBJ2-1; 8 nucleotides line up with TRBD2. With 3 bases clipped from V and 0 bases from J, the junction kept 4 bases outside the gene matches. The germline CDR1 and CDR2 sequences are DFQATT and SNEGSKA (reference sequence). The CDR3 is made up of 15 amino acids. CDR3 in DNA: TGCAGTGCTAGTTCAACTAGCGGCTCCTACAATGAGCAGTTCTTC. Translation gives CSASSTSGSYNEQFF.

The CDR3 region has the DNA TGTGCCTGGAAAAAACAGGGATCCGGCTATGGCTACACCTTC. It codes for CAWKKQGSGYGYTF. The genes are TRBV30 and TRBJ1-2, with a weak D call TRBD1 (6 bases). This CDR3 spans 14 amino acids. Trimming pared 4 bases from V and 4 bases from J, leaving 16 bases between. Germline V gene data show CDR1 as GTSNPN and CDR2 as SVGIG (reference sequence).

The V call is TRBV4-2, the J call TRBJ1-2, with D maybe TRBD1 (6 bases). V was cut by 1 base and J by 6 bases, with 15 bases left in between. This CDR3 spans 15 amino acids. Germline loops: CDR1 LGHNA, CDR2 YNFKEQ. The CDR3 region is CASSQAQRGGDGYTF. CDR3 sequence (DNA): TGTGCCAGCAGCCAAGCCCAAAGGGGGGGAGATGGCTACACCTTC.

J is TRBJ2-1 and V is TRBV11-2; TRBD2 is a possible D gene (5 bases). The CDR3 spans 12 residues. Trimming removed 4 bases at V and 10 bases at J, with 11 bases between. Germline V lookup: CDR1 SGHAT, CDR2 FQNNGV. For the CDR3, the DNA is TGTGCCAGCAGCTCCCTAGCTCAAGAGCAGTTCTTC. Protein: CASSSLAQEQFF.

This chain links TRBV15 with TRBJ2-3; 8 bases are a match to TRBD2. Germline lookup yields CDR1 LNHNV and CDR2 YYDKDF (reference sequence). V lost 0 bases to trimming and J lost 8 bases; unmatched junction nucleotides: 13. CDR3 length equals 17 residues. As DNA, the CDR3 is TGTGCCACCAGCAGAGATCAGGCAGCGGGAGAGCGGGGTACGCAGTATTTT. It translates to CATSRDQAAGERGTQYF.

This chain links TRBV5-1 with TRBJ2-3; no definite D call. With 0 bases removed from V and 0 bases from J, the gap between germline ends came to 8 bases. CDR1 is SGHRS and CDR2 is YFSETQ in the germline V gene. The CDR3 is made up of 15 amino acids. The CDR3 loop reads CASSLGPTSTDTQYF. CDR3 bases: TGCGCCAGCAGCTTGGGTCCGACAAGCACAGATACGCAGTATTTT.

CDR3 nucleotide sequence: TGTGCCACCTGGCAGGGGTTGGGGTCACCCCTCCACTTT. This sequence encodes CATWQGLGSPLHF. The genes are TRBV10-3 and TRBJ1-6, with TRBD1 as a possible D gene (6 bases). Germline CDR1 ENHRY, CDR2 SYGVKD. V lost 10 bases, J lost 10 bases, and 17 bases lay in between. The CDR3 totals 13 residues.

The chain couples TRBV4-1 to TRBJ2-1; 11 bases agree with TRBD2. Germline V gene lookup returns CDR1 MGHRA and CDR2 YSYEKL. CDR3 length equals 15 residues. V gave up 6 bases and J gave up 5 bases; unmatched junction bases: 6. Here the CDR3 DNA reads TGCGCCAGCAGACCTAGCGGGGGGTCTCACAATGAGCAGTTCTTC. Its protein is CASRPSGGSHNEQFF.

The table lists this clone with a count of one. The V and J genes are TRBV5-5 and TRBJ2-7; 7 bases map to TRBD1. CDR1 and CDR2 from the germline V gene are SGHKS and YYEKEE (reference sequence). The junction had 4 bases not matched to a gene; V was cut back by 4 bases and J by 0 bases. The CDR3 runs to 14 residues. The CDR3 sequence is CASSLDRASYEQYF. In DNA, the CDR3 is TGTGCCAGCAGCCTAGACAGGGCCTCCTACGAGCAGTACTTC.

This chain uses TRBV4-3 with TRBJ2-5; D is uncertain. The V gene lost 0 bases and the J gene lost 3 bases, with 8 bases spanning the gap. The CDR3 has 14 amino acids. CDR1 is LGHNA and CDR2 is YSLEER in the germline V gene. This chain's CDR3 is CASSQESREETQYF. As DNA, the CDR3 is TGCGCCAGCAGCCAAGAGAGCCGGGAAGAGACCCAGTACTTC.

This rearrangement joins TRBV7-9 to TRBJ2-1, with D possibly matching TRBD2 (6 bases). The V and J ends lost 4 bases and 7 bases respectively, with 23 bases between them. This CDR3 is built from 17 residues. Germline CDR1 reads SEHNR; CDR2 reads FQNEAQ (reference sequence). The CDR3 coding sequence is TGTGCCAGCAGCTCGACTAGTGCGGGAAGAGTAGGAAATGAGCAGTTCTTC. Protein: CASSSTSAGRVGNEQFF.

The rearrangement links TRBV30 to TRBJ2-6, with D perhaps TRBD2 (6 bases). V lost 2 bases, J lost 0 bases, and 14 bases lay in between. The germline V gene encodes CDR1 GTSNPN and CDR2 SVGIG (reference sequence). This CDR3 contains 17 residues. The CDR3 loop reads CAWSTRDFYSGANVLTF. CDR3 in DNA: TGTGCCTGGAGTACCCGGGACTTTTACTCTGGGGCCAACGTCCTGACTTTC.

This chain connects TRBV30 to TRBJ1-6; possible D gene TRBD1, 6 bases. Trimming removed 7 bases at V and 5 bases at J, with 12 bases between. This CDR3 spans 13 amino acids. Germline CDR1 reads GTSNPN; CDR2 reads SVGIG (reference sequence). CDR3 in DNA: TGTGCCTTACAGGGTCTCAATAATTCACCCCTCCACTTT. It is translated as CALQGLNNSPLHF.

The gene calls are TRBV18 and TRBJ1-2; the match to TRBD1 covers 8 bases. J lost 0 bases, V lost 4 bases, and 4 bases had no gene match. The germline V gene encodes CDR1 KGHSH and CDR2 LQKENI. The CDR3 covers 15 residues. CDR3 bases: TGTGCCAGCTCACAGACGACAGGGGCTAACTATGGCTACACCTTC. Protein: CASSQTTGANYGYTF.

J is TRBJ2-1 and V is TRBV6-2 or TRBV6-3; 12 bases agree with TRBD2. Looked up from germline, CDR1 is MNHEY and CDR2 is SVGEGT. This CDR3 is built from 17 residues. The V and J ends lost 6 bases and 0 bases, in that order; junction bases with no gene match: 6. The CDR3 loop is CASSHGLAGISYNEQFF. The CDR3 nucleotides are TGTGCCAGCAGCCACGGACTAGCGGGAATCTCCTACAATGAGCAGTTCTTC.

The chain is built from TRBV2 and TRBJ2-1; 14 positions agree with TRBD2. V lost 5 bases and J lost 9; bases outside the gene matches: 6. This CDR3 comprises 15 residues. Per the germline V gene, CDR1 is SNHLY and CDR2 is FYNNEI. Here the CDR3 DNA reads TGTGCCAGCAGTCCGGGACTAGCGGGAGTGGGTGAGCAGTTCTTC. Translated, it gives CASSPGLAGVGEQFF.

This clone was picked up one time. The chain combines TRBV5-1 with TRBJ2-3; tentative D call: TRBD1 (6 bases). The germline gives CDR1 SGHRS, CDR2 YFSETQ. The ends were cut back, 0 bases at V and 2 bases at J, with 10 bases in the middle. The CDR3 sequence is 15 residues long. The CDR3 coding sequence is TGCGCCAGCAGCTTGGTGGACAGCGCCACAGATACGCAGTATTTT. Encoded protein: CASSLVDSATDTQYF.

J is TRBJ2-7 and V is TRBV6-1, with TRBD1 as a possible D gene (6 bases). The CDR3 totals 14 residues. Germline V gives CDR1 MNHNS, CDR2 SASEGT. V was pared by 5 bases and J by 3 bases, with 14 bases between. CDR3 DNA: TGTGCCAGCAGTAGTCAGGACAGAAACTACGAGCAGTACTTC. Translation gives CASSSQDRNYEQYF.

V usage is TRBV3-1 (or the pseudogene TRBV3-2) and J usage is TRBJ1-3, with D unresolved. V was pared by 1 base and J by 2 bases, with 15 bases between. The germline V gene has CDR1 LGHDT and CDR2 YNNKEL (reference sequence). This CDR3 has 17 residues. The CDR3 DNA reads as TGTGCCAGCAGCCAAGGAGTCGGCGGGGTGGCTGGAAACACCATATATTTT. Translated: CASSQGVGGVAGNTIYF.

The chain recombines TRBV5-6 with TRBJ2-3, with D perhaps matching TRBD1 (5 bases). CDR3 length equals 17 residues. V shed 0 bases and J shed 1 base, with 15 bases lying between them. From germline, CDR1 is SGHDT and CDR2 YYEEEE. In DNA form, the CDR3 reads TGTGCCAGCAGCTTGGACCAGGGTGACTTTGGCACAGATACGCAGTATTTT. This gives the protein CASSLDQGDFGTDTQYF. The whole variable domain, filled in from reference TRBV5-6 and TRBJ2-3, reads DAGVTQSPTHLIKTRGQQVTLRCSPKSGHDTVSWYQQALGQGPQFIFQYYEEEERQRGNFPDRFSGHQFPNYSSELNVNALLLGDSALYLCASSLDQGDFGTDTQYFGPGTRLTVL.

This rearrangement joins TRBV27 to TRBJ2-3; possibly TRBD2 for D (6 bases). This CDR3 has 14 residues. Deletions cut 10 bases from V and 0 bases from J, with 14 bases between. Germline values: CDR1 MNHEY, CDR2 SMNVEV (reference sequence). For the CDR3, the DNA is TGTGCCACTCGGAGGGAGTTGAGCACAGATACGCAGTATTTT. This encodes CATRRELSTDTQYF.

The chain recombines TRBV9 with TRBJ2-2, with 9 nucleotides matching TRBD1. Germline loops: CDR1 SGDLS, CDR2 YYNGEE. The CDR3 sequence is 16 residues long. The ends lost 4 bases at V and 5 bases at J; junction bases unmatched: 9. CDR3: CASSLAGTGYTGELFF. For the CDR3, the DNA is TGTGCCAGCAGCCTGGCCGGGACAGGGTATACCGGGGAGCTGTTTTTT. Full variable domain (outside the CDR3, taken from reference TRBV9 and TRBJ2-2): DSGVTQTPKHLITATGQRVTLRCSPRSGDLSVYWYQQSLDQGLQFLIQYYNGEERAKGNILERFSAQQFPDLHSELNLSSLELGDSALYFCASSLAGTGYTGELFFGEGSRLTVL.

The chain is built from TRBV6-5 and TRBJ2-2; D perhaps matches TRBD2 (5 bases). The germline CDR1 and CDR2 sequences are MNHEY and SVGAGI. The CDR3 covers 13 residues. V gave up 6 bases and J gave up 7 bases, with 12 bases separating them. CDR3 coding DNA: TGTGCCAGCAGCTTCGGGGTTGGCGGGGAGCTGTTTTTT. Amino acids: CASSFGVGGELFF.

In this sample, this clone turned up once. This chain joins TRBV9 and TRBJ1-5, with 11 bases lining up with TRBD1. Germline CDR1 is SGDLS and CDR2 is YYNGEE. The trim removed 4 bases at V and 2 bases at J, leaving 2 bases unmatched. The CDR3 sequence is 15 residues long. CDR3 region: CASSRTGGGNQPQHF. The CDR3 DNA reads as TGTGCCAGCAGCCGGACAGGGGGCGGCAATCAGCCCCAGCATTTT.

The CDR3 spells CASSIDLSQPQHF. In nucleotides, the CDR3 is TGTGCCAGTAGTATAGATCTCTCTCAGCCCCAGCATTTT. The J gene is TRBJ1-5, the V gene TRBV19; D call uncertain. The CDR3 sequence is 13 residues long. The V end lost 0 bases, the J end lost 6 bases, and 6 bases lay between the germline ends. CDR1 and CDR2 from the germline V gene are LNHDA and SQIVND (reference sequence).

This CDR3 reads CAWSVHRQGNSNQPQHF. The DNA of the CDR3 is TGTGCCTGGAGTGTACACAGGCAGGGCAATAGCAATCAGCCCCAGCATTTT. The genes are TRBV30 and TRBJ1-5; a weak D match, TRBD1 (5 bases). The length of the CDR3 is 17 residues. The V end was cut by 0 bases, the J end by 0 bases, with 15 bases between. Germline CDR1 reads GTSNPN; CDR2 reads SVGIG (reference sequence).